Listed below are T cell receptor beta chains from one sample, sequenced in a study of cytotoxic CD8 clonotypes in ibrutinib-treated CLL. Sequenced by immunoSEQ multiplex PCR; TCRdb stores in-frame clones only, minus some. Counted here are 150,000 to 250,000 clones, around 72% occurring once; the ten biggest clones make up around an eighth. The sample consisted of PBMCs, taken after 24 months of ibrutinib treatment. The source is a human donor with chronic lymphocytic leukemia. Both conserved end residues are trimmed from each CDR3.

j_gene,v_gene,CDR3aa
TRBJ2-7,TRBV9,ASSPRGDFTWEQY
TRBJ2-1,TRBV5-4,ASSLDKFGLAGVNEQF
TRBJ2-3,TRBV4-3,ASSQELAGMQY
TRBJ2-7,TRBV5-1,ASSPRTSHDEQY
TRBJ1-2,TRBV27,ASSSGTYGYT
TRBJ2-2,TRBV15,ATSRVLYLNTGELF
TRBJ1-5,TRBV28,ASSLDGGNQPQH
TRBJ2-5,TRBV4-2,ASSQEDRSKETQY
TRBJ2-7,TRBV10-3,AIREGLAVTYEQY
TRBJ2-7,TRBV13,ASSFLRRSYEQY